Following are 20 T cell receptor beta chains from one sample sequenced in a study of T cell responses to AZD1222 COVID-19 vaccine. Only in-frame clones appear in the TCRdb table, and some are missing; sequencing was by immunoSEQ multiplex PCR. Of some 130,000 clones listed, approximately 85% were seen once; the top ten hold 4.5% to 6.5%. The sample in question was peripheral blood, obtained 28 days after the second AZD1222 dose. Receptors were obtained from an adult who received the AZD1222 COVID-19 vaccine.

The CDR3 region has the DNA TGCGCCAGCAGTATTTCAGGGCCAGGCACAGATACGCAGTATTTT. It codes for CASSISGPGTDTQYF. V is TRBV5-1 and J is TRBJ2-3, with TRBD1 as a possible D gene (5 bases). Germline assignment: CDR1 SGHRS and CDR2 YFSETQ. The ends were cut back, 5 bases at V and 1 base at J, with 14 bases in the middle. The CDR3 is 15 residues long.

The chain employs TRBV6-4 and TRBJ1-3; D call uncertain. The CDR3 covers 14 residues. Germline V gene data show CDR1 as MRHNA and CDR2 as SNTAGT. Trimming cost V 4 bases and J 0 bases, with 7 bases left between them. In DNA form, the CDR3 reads TGTGCCAGCAGTGTAGCAGTCTCTGGAAACACCATATATTTT. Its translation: CASSVAVSGNTIYF.

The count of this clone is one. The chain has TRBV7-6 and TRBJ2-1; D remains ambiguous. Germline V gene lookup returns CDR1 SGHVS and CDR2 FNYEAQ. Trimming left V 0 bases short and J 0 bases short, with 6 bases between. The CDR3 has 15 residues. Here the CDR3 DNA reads TGTGCCAGCAGCTTAGCGCACAGCTCCTACAATGAGCAGTTCTTC. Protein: CASSLAHSSYNEQFF.

The CDR3 region is CATSDAGGGYETQYF. The CDR3 coding sequence is TGTGCCACCAGTGATGCGGGAGGAGGTTATGAGACCCAGTACTTC. This chain joins TRBV24-1 and TRBJ2-5; TRBD2 matches at 8 bases. Germline CDR1 reads KGHDR; CDR2 reads SFDVKD. The V gene end was trimmed by 3 bases and the J gene end by 5 bases; junction bases not matched to a gene: 7. CDR3 length: 15 residues.

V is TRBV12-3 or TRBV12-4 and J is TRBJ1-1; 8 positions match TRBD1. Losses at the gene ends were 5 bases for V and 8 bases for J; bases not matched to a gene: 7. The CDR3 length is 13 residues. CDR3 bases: TGTGCCAGCAGTGGAACAGGGGGGGGAGAAGCTTTCTTT. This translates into CASSGTGGGEAFF.

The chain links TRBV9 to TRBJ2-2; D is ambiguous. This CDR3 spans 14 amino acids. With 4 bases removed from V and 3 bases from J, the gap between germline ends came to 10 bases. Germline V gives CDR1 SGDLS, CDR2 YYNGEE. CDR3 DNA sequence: TGTGCCAGCAGCACCCGACTTGACACCGGGGAGCTGTTTTTT. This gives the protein CASSTRLDTGELFF.

The CDR3 reads CASSVQGDNGELFF. CDR3 nucleotide sequence: TGCGCCAGCAGCGTACAGGGGGATAACGGGGAGCTGTTTTTT. This sequence joins TRBV5-1 and TRBJ2-2, with 8 bases fitting TRBD1. CDR1 is SGHRS and CDR2 is YFSETQ in the germline V gene. The CDR3 consists of 14 residues. With V trimmed by 4 bases and J by 7 bases, 6 bases remained unmatched.

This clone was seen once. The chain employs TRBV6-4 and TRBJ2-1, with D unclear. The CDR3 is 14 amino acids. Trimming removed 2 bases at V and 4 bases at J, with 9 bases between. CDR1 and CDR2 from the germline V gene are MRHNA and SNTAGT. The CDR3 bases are TGTGCCAGCAGTGACGGAAATCGGTACAATGAGCAGTTCTTC. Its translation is CASSDGNRYNEQFF.

In nucleotides, the CDR3 is TGTGCCAGCATCCCCGGCGGTGGGGGAAATCAGCCCCAGCATTTT. This codes for CASIPGGGGNQPQHF. The genes are TRBV6-2 or TRBV6-3 and TRBJ1-5; tentative D call: TRBD1 (5 bases). The germline gives CDR1 MNHEY, CDR2 SVGEGT. The germline V and J ends were trimmed by 7 bases and 4 bases, with 17 bases remaining between them. This CDR3 is built from 15 residues.

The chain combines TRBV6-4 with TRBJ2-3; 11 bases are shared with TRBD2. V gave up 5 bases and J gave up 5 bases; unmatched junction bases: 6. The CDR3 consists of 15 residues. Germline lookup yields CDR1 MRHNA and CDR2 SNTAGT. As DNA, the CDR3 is TGTGCCAGCAGTCTGGCTAGCGGGAGGCGAGATACGCAGTATTTT. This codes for CASSLASGRRDTQYF.

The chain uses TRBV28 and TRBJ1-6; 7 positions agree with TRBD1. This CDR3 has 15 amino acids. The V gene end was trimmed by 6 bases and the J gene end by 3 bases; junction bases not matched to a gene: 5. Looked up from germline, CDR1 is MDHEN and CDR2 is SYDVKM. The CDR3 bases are TGTGCCAGCAGCCTAGACAGGGACTATAATTCACCCCTCCACTTT. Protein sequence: CASSLDRDYNSPLHF.

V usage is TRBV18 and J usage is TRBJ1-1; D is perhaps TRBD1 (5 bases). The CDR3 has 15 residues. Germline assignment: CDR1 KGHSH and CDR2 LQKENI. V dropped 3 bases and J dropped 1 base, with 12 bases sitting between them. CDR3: CASSPTQGGNTEAFF. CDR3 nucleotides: TGTGCCAGCTCACCCACTCAGGGAGGGAACACTGAAGCTTTCTTT.

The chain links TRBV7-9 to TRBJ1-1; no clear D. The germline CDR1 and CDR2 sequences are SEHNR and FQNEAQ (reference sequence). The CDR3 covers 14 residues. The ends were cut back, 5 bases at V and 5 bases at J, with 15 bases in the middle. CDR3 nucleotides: TGTGCCAGCAGCCTGCCGGAGGGTGGGACTGAAGCTTTCTTT. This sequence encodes CASSLPEGGTEAFF.

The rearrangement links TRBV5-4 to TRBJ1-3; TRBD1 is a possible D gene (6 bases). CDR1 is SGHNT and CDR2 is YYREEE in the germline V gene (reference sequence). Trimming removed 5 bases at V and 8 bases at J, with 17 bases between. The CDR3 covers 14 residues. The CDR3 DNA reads TGTGCCAGCAGTACCGGGACACAAGTGGACACCATATATTTT. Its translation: CASSTGTQVDTIYF.

CDR3 sequence: CASSPERGVTEAFF. The CDR3 DNA reads TGTGCCAGTAGTCCGGAGCGAGGGGTCACTGAAGCTTTCTTT. The J gene is TRBJ1-1, the V gene TRBV19; D possibly corresponds to TRBD1 (5 bases). From germline, CDR1 is LNHDA and CDR2 SQIVND (reference sequence). V lost 5 bases, J lost 4 bases, and 14 bases lay in between. The CDR3 covers 14 residues.

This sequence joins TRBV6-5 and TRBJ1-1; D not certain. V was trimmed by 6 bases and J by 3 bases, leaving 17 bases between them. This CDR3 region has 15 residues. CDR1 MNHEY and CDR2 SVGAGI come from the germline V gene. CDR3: CASRTSGFGDTEAFF. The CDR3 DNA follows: TGTGCCAGCAGAACCTCGGGGTTTGGGGACACTGAAGCTTTCTTT.

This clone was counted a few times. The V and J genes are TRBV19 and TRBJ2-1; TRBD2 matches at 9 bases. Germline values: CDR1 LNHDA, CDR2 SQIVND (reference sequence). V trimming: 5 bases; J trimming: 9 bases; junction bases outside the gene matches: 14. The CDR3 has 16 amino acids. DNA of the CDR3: TGTGCCAGTAGTCCGGACCTCCTTAGCGGGAGCTCTGAGCAGTTCTTC. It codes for CASSPDLLSGSSEQFF.

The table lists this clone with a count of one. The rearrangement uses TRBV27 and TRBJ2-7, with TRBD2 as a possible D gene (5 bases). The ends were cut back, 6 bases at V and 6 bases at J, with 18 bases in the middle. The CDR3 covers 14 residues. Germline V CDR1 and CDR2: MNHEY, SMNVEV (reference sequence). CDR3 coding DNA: TGTGCCAGCAGCACGCCCGGGGTCCGAGGCGAGCAGTACTTC. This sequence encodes CASSTPGVRGEQYF.

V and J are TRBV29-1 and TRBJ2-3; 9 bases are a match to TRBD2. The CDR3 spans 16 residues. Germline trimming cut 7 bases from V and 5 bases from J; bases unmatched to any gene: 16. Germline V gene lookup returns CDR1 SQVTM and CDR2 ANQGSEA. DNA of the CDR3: TGCAGCGCCGAAATAGAGCGGGAGGCCCCTGTAGATACGCAGTATTTT. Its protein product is CSAEIEREAPVDTQYF.

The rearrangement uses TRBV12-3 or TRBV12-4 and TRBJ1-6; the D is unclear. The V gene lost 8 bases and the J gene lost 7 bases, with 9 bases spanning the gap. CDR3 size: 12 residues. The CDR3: CASRQGNSPLHF. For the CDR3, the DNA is TGTGCCAGCCGACAAGGAAATTCACCCCTCCACTTT.